This TCR beta chain was sequenced in a study of cytomegalovirus exposure and HLA in healthy donors. Study findings and constraints: Presence/absence analysis assumed near-uniform sequencing depth across donors. Most TCRs appeared rarely, but some public TCRs recurred in many donors.

A word on this clone: Its target is unknown.

A multiplex PCR was run with 60 Vbeta primers and 13 Jbeta primers. Generated by immunoSEQ multiplex PCR, the TCRdb table keeps only in-frame clones and is missing some. Counted here are some 170,000 clones, roughly three quarters occurring once; the ten biggest clones make up 2.9%. Healthy individuals who donated bone marrow served as the donors. The source of this sequence is a male donor in good health and CMV-seronegative. The sample taken for sequencing was PBMCs.

The CDR3 sequence: CASSESSTDTQYF. The CDR3 bases are TGTGCCAGCAGTGAATCCTCCACAGATACGCAGTATTTT. The rearrangement joins TRBV25-1 to TRBJ2-3; no definite D call. With 1 base removed from V and 2 bases from J, the gap between germline ends came to 4 bases. CDR3 length: 13 residues. From germline, CDR1 is MGHDK and CDR2 SYGVNS.